Detailed here is one T cell receptor (beta chain). It has no known antigen specificity. Within one base of it there is no much larger clone, and no base qualities were kept. Using the deep immunoSEQ assay, TCR CDR3 regions were amplified from genomic DNA by multiplex PCR. Genomic DNA extracted from each cell subset was distributed evenly over all wells of several immunoSEQ 96-well plates, and each plate served as one replicate. Each replicate PCR for sorted subsets received roughly 200 ng genomic DNA, equal to around 32,000 T cell genomes. The purified libraries were quantified using a Qubit 3.0 fluorometer, sized with a Bioanalyzer 2100, and then quantified again using the KAPA Library Quantification kit. Every immunoSEQ 96-well plate was sequenced on a separate single-read 150-cycle Illumina NextSeq 550 flow cell. In the authors' own workflow: Because the immunoSEQ output included only junctional sequences and no quality scores, the filtering could not be the same as the filtering used for full-length reads. To assign V/J genes and CDR3, sequences were annotated using PyIR, a Python wrapper for IgBLAST v1.9, with IMGT germline references. Reads were removed for weak V/J assignments (E-value above 1e-6), missing CDR3, stop codons, out-of-frame junctions, or ambiguous translated residues. V3J clonotypes were defined as sequences sharing an identical inferred V gene, J gene, and CDR3 amino acid sequence. The percentage overlap between two repertoires was calculated by dividing the number of shared unique clonotypes by the size of the smaller repertoire. Repertoire richness was assessed with RTK rarefaction, the Chao1 estimator, and Recon v2.1 estimates of unobserved clonotypes. Generation probabilities were computed with OLGA for all TCRbeta clonotypes obtained by the gDNA method from a handful of donors. Drawn from immuneACCESS, this table holds only the in-frame rearrangements with V and J called that TCRdb kept. Clones are partly lost; checked studies trace under half to an unresolved V gene and leave the rest unexplained. For V, J and clone size, that table is used; D and trimming come from the DNA. The sample table shows over a million clones, and around 76% are seen once. The biggest ten clones account for 1.4% to 1.5% of the sample.

This sample is drawn from a study of shared clonotypes between healthy human individuals (TCRdb year 2020). Concerning the study at large: A few men and two women, aged 18 to 49 years, made up the cohort. Libraries were prepared and TCR repertoires were sequenced by different laboratories using diverse techniques, in order to increase sequencing depth and limit assay-specific biases. The study deeply sequenced blood TCR repertoires of 5 or 6 healthy adults to estimate repertoire size and the extent of clonotype sharing between individuals. For each donor, CD4 naive and CD4 memory were each run on three plates, CD8 naive on two plates, and CD8 memory on one plate. Leukapheresis yielded between about 0.85 and 9 billion PBMCs per donor. What the research found in general, with its limitations: Naive subsets generally had larger estimated clonotype richness than memory subsets. Sampling was restricted to blood, and TCR repertoires in tissues likely differ from the TCR repertoires found in blood. Roughly 5% of naive CD4, around 3.6% of naive CD8, roughly 2.5% of memory CD4, and 0.4% of memory CD8 clonotypes were shared across several donors. Because the study included only a small number of donors, the genetic and exposure-history diversity represented was limited. Incomplete sequencing was indicated by rarefaction of sorted-subset datasets, despite the large sequencing depth. Pairwise subsampling led to the expectation that sequencing depth would affect the degree of clonotype sharing among donors. Compared with non-shared clonotypes, clonotypes shared by all four sorted-subset donors had higher generation probabilities.

The donors were healthy, HIV-negative adults with no recently reported acute infections or vaccinations. Every donor was a Caucasian adult living in Nashville, Tennessee, USA. CD4+ T cells were enriched by magnetic negative selection, after which naive cells were positively selected on CD45RA and the negative fraction was taken as the memory subset. After blood collection by leukapheresis, PBMCs were isolated using Ficoll-Histopaque density gradient centrifugation and then cryopreserved in the vapor phase of liquid nitrogen. Analytical flow cytometry was used to check the purity and quantity of each magnetically sorted T cell population. Each sorted fraction had its genomic DNA isolated and then quantified by UV absorbance on a Nanodrop 2000c. The CDR3 spans 15 residues, from the cysteine through the phenylalanine. Only the CDR3 portion is preserved as DNA: 45 bases, with reading frame beginning at the first base.

The sample taken for sequencing was memory CD4+ T cells sorted from blood. The cell subset or site label, read with the paper, signifies: CD45RA-negative fraction. The TCR sequence derives from a man aged 18 to 29 in good health. Recombination linked TRBV21-1 to TRBJ2-5; the D call TRBD1 from the table was never checked on the DNA. TRBV21-1 corresponds to a pseudogene. DNA sequence: TGTGCCAGCAGCAAAGTTGGCCAGGGAAGAGAGACCCAGTACTTC. The translation is CASSKVGQGRETQYF.